The clone carrying this T cell receptor (beta chain) was detected a few times. Every sample gave at least 6 micrograms of total RNA when it was extracted. Germline V lookup: CDR1 SGHKS, CDR2 YYEKEE (reference sequence). This CDR3 has 16 residues. With 0 bases clipped from V and 2 bases from J, the junction kept 5 bases outside the gene matches. These data belong to a study of blood T cells in healthy people across ages. A second roughly 6 to 11 cycle PCR used barcoded and J-beta primers. TCRdb fed the 5' RACE reads into MiXCR, producing one record per CDR3 protein. The sample holds some 1.8 million distinct CDR3 sequences, about two fifths seen once.

This chain connects TRBV5-5 to TRBJ2-3, with TRBD2 matching 8 bases. This TCR was sampled from a human donor in good health. The specimen sequenced was blood. The CDR3 here is CASSLEGTRVTDTQYF. The CDR3 DNA is TGTGCCAGCAGCTTGGAAGGGACTAGGGTCACAGATACGCAGTATTTT.